These 3 T cell receptor beta chains were all obtained from the same sample, sequenced in a study of tumor-infiltrating lymphocytes in primary liver carcinoma. The authors made TCR beta cDNA from 400 to 600 ng total RNA with a constant-region primer. Nested multiplex PCR, run for three rounds with slightly modified ARM-PCR, yielded TCR beta libraries. The first two PCR rounds, roughly 11 cycles each, used TRBV1-TRBV30 forward primers and a C-beta reverse primer. One entry per CDR3 protein, called by TCRdb with MiXCR from the multiplex PCR reads. This table has some 320,000 distinct CDR3 sequences, over 55% appearing once. RNA isolated from unsorted whole blood supplied the blood RNA, with germline DNA also extracted. The sequencing input was peripheral blood. The receptors originated from a man aged 35 to 55 with primary liver carcinoma and hepatitis B virus infection.

A word on this clonotype: This could be a read error, since a much larger clone is one nucleotide away. V usage is TRBV12-3 or TRBV12-4 and J usage is TRBJ1-2, with 8 bases aligning to TRBD1. This CDR3 region has 14 residues. Losses at the gene ends were 4 bases for V and 2 bases for J; bases not matched to a gene: 3. For the CDR3, the DNA is TGTGCCAGCAGTTGGGGACAGGTGAACTATGGCTACACCTTC. This sequence encodes CASSWGQVNYGYTF.

To note about this clonotype: Given a much more abundant clone one base away, this may be a read error. The chain links TRBV10-3 to TRBJ2-1, with TRBD1 as a possible D gene (7 bases). This CDR3 region has 12 residues. V gave up 10 bases and J gave up 5 bases, with 12 bases separating them. Germline loops: CDR1 ENHRY, CDR2 SYGVKD. The CDR3 sequence is CATQGGDNEQFF. Here the CDR3 DNA reads TGTGCCACTCAGGGGGGAGACAATGAGCAGTTCTTC.

As for this clonotype: Just one base apart from a much larger clone, this may be a read error. The chain employs TRBV12-3 or TRBV12-4 and TRBJ1-5; possible D gene TRBD1, 5 bases. This CDR3 is built from 15 residues. The CDR3 DNA is TGTGCCAACAGTCGCACCATGGGGGGCAATCAGCCCCAGCATTTT. This encodes CANSRTMGGNQPQHF.